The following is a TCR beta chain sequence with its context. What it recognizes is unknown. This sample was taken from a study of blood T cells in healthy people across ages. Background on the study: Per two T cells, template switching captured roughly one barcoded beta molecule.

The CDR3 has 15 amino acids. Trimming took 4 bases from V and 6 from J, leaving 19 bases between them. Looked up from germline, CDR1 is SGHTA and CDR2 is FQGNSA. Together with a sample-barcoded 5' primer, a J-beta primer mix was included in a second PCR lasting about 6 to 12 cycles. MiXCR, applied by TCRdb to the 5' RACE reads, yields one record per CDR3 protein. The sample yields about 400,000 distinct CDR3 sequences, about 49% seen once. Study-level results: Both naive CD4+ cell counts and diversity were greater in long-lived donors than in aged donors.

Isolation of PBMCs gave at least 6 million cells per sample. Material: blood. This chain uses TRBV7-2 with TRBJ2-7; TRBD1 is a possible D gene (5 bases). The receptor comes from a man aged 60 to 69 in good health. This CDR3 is CASSSQGAGVGEQYF. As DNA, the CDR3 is TGTGCCAGCAGCTCCCAAGGGGCAGGAGTCGGCGAGCAGTACTTC.